This T cell receptor beta chain is from a study of blood T cell repertoires in COVID-19 (dated by TCRdb to about 2020). Notes on the research overall: Samples from collaborators originated in the United States, Italy and Spain and spanned both the acute and convalescent phases of COVID-19. The material from the prospective study consisted of cDNA or gDNA derived from T cells, B-cell-depleted T cells, or PBMCs. The dataset comprised deeply sampled blood TCRbeta repertoires from subjects exposed to, actively infected with, or recovered from COVID-19. The repertoires were made available in a free public database intended to serve as a resource for research on the immune response to SARS-CoV-2. The samples were drawn from the first 160 participants of the ongoing ImmuneRACE study and from over a thousand subjects provided by 6 global collaborators. The sample metadata nearly always contained a de-identified subject ID, COVID-19 status, age in years and sex. HLA class I and class II types, where available, came from metadata supplied by the sample provider rather than from assay-based typing.

The immunoSEQ Assay, a bias-controlled multiplex PCR, was used to amplify TCRbeta CDR3 regions from genomic DNA. The study's processing was this. The number of nucleated cells in each sample was estimated from the amplification of reference gene primers within the assay. To quantify the absolute abundance of each unique TCRbeta CDR3 rearrangement, sequence reads were collapsed and filtered. For each sample, productive Simpson clonality was calculated as the square root of Simpson's diversity index over productive rearrangements. TCRdb retrieved this table from immuneACCESS and kept in-frame rearrangements only. Not all clones are present; in checked studies, unresolved V genes account for under half, and no reason is known for the remainder. D and trimming come from the DNA, and the V and J calls and clone size come from that table. The sample table holds fewer than 450,000 clones, of which about 87% were seen once. Roughly 6.3% of the sample rests with the top ten.

A remark on this clone: Its antigen remains unidentified. Within one base of it there is no much larger clone, and no base qualities were kept.

What the authors observed across the whole study: The amount of clinical and demographic metadata varied by source and participant and was provided uncurated.

Counted from cysteine to phenylalanine, this CDR3 has 16 amino acids. Only the CDR3 DNA is retained, 48 bases long and in frame from the first base. Taken from the germline V gene, the CDR1 and CDR2 loops are KGHDR and SFDVKD. V lost 4 bases and J lost 5 bases; the stretch between them is 17 bases long. In Seattle, one collaborating source enrolled patients while the infection was active and tracked those patients longitudinally over the course of disease. Whole blood was collected in K2EDTA tubes by collaborating institutions according to the institutions' own protocols. Collaborator samples were shipped for TCRbeta analysis as frozen whole blood, isolated PBMCs, or DNA extracted from either sample type.

The V gene is TRBV24-1 and the J gene is TRBJ1-5; TRBD1 is a possible D gene, resting on 5 matching bases. The sequenced material came from peripheral blood. This TCR was sampled from a woman between 50 and 59 years old with COVID-19, enrolled during active disease. The DNA sequence is TGTGCCACCAGTGACCCCACAGGAGTGGGCGATCAGCCCCAGCATTTT. Its protein product is CATSDPTGVGDQPQHF.